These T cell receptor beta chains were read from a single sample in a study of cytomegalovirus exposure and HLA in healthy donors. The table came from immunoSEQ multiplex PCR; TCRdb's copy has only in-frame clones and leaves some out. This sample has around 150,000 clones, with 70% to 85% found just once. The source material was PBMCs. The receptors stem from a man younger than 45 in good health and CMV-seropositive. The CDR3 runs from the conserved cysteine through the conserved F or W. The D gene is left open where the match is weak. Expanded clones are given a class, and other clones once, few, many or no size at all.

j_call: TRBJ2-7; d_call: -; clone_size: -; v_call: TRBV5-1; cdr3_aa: CASSLVGSGVYEQYF; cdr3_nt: TGCGCCAGCAGCTTGGTGGGTAGCGGTGTCTACGAGCAGTACTTC
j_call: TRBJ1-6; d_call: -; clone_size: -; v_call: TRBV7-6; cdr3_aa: CASSSEASSYNSPLHF; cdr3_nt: TGTGCCAGCAGCTCCGAGGCGAGCTCCTATAATTCACCCCTCCACTTT
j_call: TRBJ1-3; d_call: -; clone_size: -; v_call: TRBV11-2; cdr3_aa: CASSWGRSGNTIYF; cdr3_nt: TGTGCCAGCAGCTGGGGGAGGTCTGGAAACACCATATATTTT
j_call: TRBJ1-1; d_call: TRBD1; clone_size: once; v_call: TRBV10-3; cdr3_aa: CAISPGTGHTEAFF; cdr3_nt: TGTGCCATCAGCCCCGGGACAGGGCACACTGAAGCTTTCTTT
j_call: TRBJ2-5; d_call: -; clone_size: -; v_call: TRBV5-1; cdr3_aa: CASSLQGPRETQYF; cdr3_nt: TGCGCCAGCAGCTTGCAGGGCCCCAGGGAGACCCAGTACTTC
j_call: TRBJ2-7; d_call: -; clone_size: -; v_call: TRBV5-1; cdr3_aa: CASSLNRDYEQYF; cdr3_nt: TGCGCCAGCAGCTTGAACAGGGACTACGAGCAGTACTTC
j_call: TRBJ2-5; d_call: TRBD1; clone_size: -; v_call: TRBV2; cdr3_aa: CASSWDRVETQYF; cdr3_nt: TGTGCCAGCAGTTGGGACAGGGTGGAGACCCAGTACTTC
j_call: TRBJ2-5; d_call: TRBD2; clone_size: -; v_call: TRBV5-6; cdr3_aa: CASSLEGSGRVGETQYF; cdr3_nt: TGTGCCAGCAGCTTGGAAGGTAGCGGGAGAGTGGGAGAGACCCAGTACTTC
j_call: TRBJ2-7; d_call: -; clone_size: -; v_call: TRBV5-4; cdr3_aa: CASSFDQGPHEQYF; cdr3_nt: TGTGCCAGCAGCTTCGACCAGGGTCCCCACGAGCAGTACTTC
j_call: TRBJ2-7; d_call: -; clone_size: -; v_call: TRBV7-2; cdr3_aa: CASSPGDSYEQYF; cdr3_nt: TGTGCCAGCAGCCCAGGGGACTCCTACGAGCAGTACTTC
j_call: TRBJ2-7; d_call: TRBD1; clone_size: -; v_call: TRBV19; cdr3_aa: CASSGQGLYEQYF; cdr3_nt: TGTGCCAGTTCTGGACAGGGATTATACGAGCAGTACTTC
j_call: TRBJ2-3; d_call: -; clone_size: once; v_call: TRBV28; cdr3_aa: CASTGLSLGTDTQYF; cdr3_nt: TGTGCCAGCACAGGGCTCTCACTTGGAACAGATACGCAGTATTTT
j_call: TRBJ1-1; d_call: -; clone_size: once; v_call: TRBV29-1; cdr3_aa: CSVENLRVGSEAFF; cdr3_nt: TGCAGCGTTGAAAATCTAAGAGTCGGGTCTGAAGCTTTCTTT
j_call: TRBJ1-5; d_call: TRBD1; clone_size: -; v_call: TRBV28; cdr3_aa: CASTLRGLRSNQPQHF; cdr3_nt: TGTGCCAGCACACTGAGGGGGCTAAGGAGCAATCAGCCCCAGCATTTT
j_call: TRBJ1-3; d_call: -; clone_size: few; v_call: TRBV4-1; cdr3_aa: CASRAGPAPGNTIYF; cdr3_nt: TGCGCCAGCAGGGCAGGGCCGGCTCCTGGAAACACCATATATTTT
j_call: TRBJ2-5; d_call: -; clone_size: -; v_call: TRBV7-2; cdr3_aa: CASSFLQETQYF; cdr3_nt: TGTGCCAGCAGCTTCCTTCAAGAGACCCAGTACTTC
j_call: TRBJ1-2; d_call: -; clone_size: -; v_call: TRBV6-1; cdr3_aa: CASSEARRRGDYGYTF; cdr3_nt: TGTGCCAGCAGTGAAGCGCGGAGGAGAGGTGACTATGGCTACACCTTC
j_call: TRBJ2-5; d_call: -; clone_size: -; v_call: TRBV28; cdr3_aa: CASTLLGETQYF; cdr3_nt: TGTGCCAGCACCCTACTAGGAGAGACCCAGTACTTC
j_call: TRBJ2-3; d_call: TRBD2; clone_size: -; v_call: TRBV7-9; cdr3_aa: CASSSGTSGTDTQYF; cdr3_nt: TGTGCCAGCAGCTCCGGGACTAGCGGTACAGATACGCAGTATTTT
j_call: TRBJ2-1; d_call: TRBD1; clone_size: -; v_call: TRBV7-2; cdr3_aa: CASSTVTGTGGNEQFF; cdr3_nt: TGTGCCAGCAGCACTGTTACCGGGACAGGGGGCAATGAGCAGTTCTTC
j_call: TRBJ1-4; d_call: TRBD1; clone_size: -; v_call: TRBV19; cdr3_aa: CASRLNTGGVNEKLFF; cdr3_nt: TGTGCCAGTAGACTTAACACAGGGGGCGTTAATGAAAAACTGTTTTTT
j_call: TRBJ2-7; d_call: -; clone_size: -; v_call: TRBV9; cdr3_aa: CASIHQLGGAWGESYEQYF; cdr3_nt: TGTGCCAGCATCCACCAATTAGGAGGGGCTTGGGGGGAGAGCTACGAGCAGTACTTC
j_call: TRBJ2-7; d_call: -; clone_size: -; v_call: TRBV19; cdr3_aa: CASTPGEIHEQYF; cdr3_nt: TGTGCCAGTACCCCAGGGGAAATCCACGAGCAGTACTTC
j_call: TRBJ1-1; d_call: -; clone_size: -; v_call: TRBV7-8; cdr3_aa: CASSLESMGRTEPNTEAFF; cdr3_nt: TGTGCCAGCAGCTTAGAGTCTATGGGCAGGACAGAACCGAACACTGAAGCTTTCTTT
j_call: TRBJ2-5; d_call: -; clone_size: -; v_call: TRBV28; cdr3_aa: CASAGAGRNQETQYF; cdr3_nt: TGTGCCAGTGCGGGGGCGGGACGGAACCAAGAGACCCAGTACTTC
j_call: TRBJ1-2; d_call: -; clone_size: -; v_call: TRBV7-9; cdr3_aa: CSSSVNQGGYTF; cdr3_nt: TGTTCCAGCAGCGTTAATCAGGGCGGCTACACCTTC
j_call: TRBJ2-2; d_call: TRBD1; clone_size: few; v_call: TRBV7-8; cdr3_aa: CASRKGQGSTGELFF; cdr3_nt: TGTGCCAGCCGGAAGGGACAGGGAAGCACCGGGGAGCTGTTTTTT
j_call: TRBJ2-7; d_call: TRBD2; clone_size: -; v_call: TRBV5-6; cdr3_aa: CASSSGLLAFSYEQYF; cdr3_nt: TGTGCCAGCAGCTCCGGATTACTAGCGTTTTCCTACGAGCAGTACTTC
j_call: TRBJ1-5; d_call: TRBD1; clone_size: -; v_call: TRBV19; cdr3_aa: CASTRPGTGGQPQHF; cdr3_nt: TGTGCCAGTACCCGCCCTGGGACAGGGGGACAGCCCCAGCATTTT
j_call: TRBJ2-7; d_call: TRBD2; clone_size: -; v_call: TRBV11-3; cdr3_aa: CASSLDGEREWIYEQYF; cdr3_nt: TGTGCCAGCAGCTTAGATGGCGAGCGGGAGTGGATCTACGAGCAGTACTTC
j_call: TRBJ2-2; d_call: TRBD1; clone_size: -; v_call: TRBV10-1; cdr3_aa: CASSKYRGDRELFF; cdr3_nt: TGCGCCAGCAGTAAATACAGGGGGGATAGGGAGCTGTTTTTT
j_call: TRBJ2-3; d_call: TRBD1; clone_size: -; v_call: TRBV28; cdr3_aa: CASTPVGTGGHTQYF; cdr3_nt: TGTGCCAGCACCCCGGTGGGGACAGGGGGCCATACGCAGTATTTT
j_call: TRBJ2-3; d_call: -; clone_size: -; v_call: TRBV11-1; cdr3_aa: CASSLFRTRTDTQYF; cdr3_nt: TGTGCCAGCAGCTTATTTCGGACTCGCACAGATACGCAGTATTTT
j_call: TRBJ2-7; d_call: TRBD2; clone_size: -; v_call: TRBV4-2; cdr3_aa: CASSQDLSASGSSYEQYF; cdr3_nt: TGTGCCAGCAGCCAAGATCTTTCGGCTAGCGGGAGTTCCTACGAGCAGTACTTC
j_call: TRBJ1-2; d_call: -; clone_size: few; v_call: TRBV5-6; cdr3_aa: CASSYTPGATYGYTF; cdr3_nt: TGTGCCAGCAGCTATACCCCGGGTGCGACTTATGGCTACACCTTC
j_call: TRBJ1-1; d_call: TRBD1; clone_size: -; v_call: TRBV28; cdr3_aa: CASSLPQGVGNTEAFF; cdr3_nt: TGTGCCAGCAGTTTGCCACAGGGGGTCGGGAACACTGAAGCTTTCTTT
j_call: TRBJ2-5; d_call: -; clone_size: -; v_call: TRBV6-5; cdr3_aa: CASSYGLPLETQYF; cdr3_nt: TGTGCCAGCAGTTACGGGCTCCCCTTAGAGACCCAGTACTTC
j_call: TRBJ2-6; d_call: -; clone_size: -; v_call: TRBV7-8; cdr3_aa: CASSLRTFPLGANVLTF; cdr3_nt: TGTGCCAGCAGCTTAAGGACTTTCCCTCTGGGGGCCAACGTCCTGACTTTC
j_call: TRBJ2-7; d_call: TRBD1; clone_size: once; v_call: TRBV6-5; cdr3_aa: CASTGTGRGEQYF; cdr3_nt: TGTGCCAGCACCGGGACAGGGAGGGGCGAGCAGTACTTC
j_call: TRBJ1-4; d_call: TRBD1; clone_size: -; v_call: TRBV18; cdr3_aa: CASSPQRGHNEKLFF; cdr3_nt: TGTGCCAGCTCACCCCAGAGGGGGCATAATGAAAAACTGTTTTTT
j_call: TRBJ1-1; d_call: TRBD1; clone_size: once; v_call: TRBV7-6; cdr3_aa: CASSPRTGLPEAFF; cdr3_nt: TGTGCCAGCAGTCCTAGGACAGGGCTACCGGAAGCTTTCTTT